Below are 22 T cell receptor beta chains sequenced from a single sample in a study of beta chain features in type 1 diabetes. Expressed TCRB transcripts were sequenced because the isolated RNA had all been reverse transcribed beforehand. Clones were sequenced by immunoSEQ multiplex PCR, and TCRdb holds only the in-frame ones, with some missing. The data hold 120,000 to 150,000 clones, with under 60% observed a single time. The sequenced material came from Tregs from blood. These receptors were obtained from a young man in good health.

V and J are TRBV27 and TRBJ1-2; a possible D gene is TRBD1 (5 bases). Germline V gives CDR1 MNHEY, CDR2 SMNVEV (reference sequence). The ends were cut back, 5 bases at V and 1 base at J, with 11 bases in the middle. CDR3 size: 14 residues. CDR3 sequence reads: CASSPGQVNYGYTF. CDR3 coding DNA: TGTGCCAGCAGTCCAGGACAAGTTAACTATGGCTACACCTTC.

This chain uses TRBV27 with TRBJ2-5; D gene ambiguous. V gave up 5 bases and J gave up 5 bases, with 12 bases separating them. CDR1 is MNHEY and CDR2 is SMNVEV in the germline V gene (reference sequence). The CDR3 length is 13 residues. CDR3 protein: CASSPRWSETQYF. CDR3 bases: TGTGCCAGCAGTCCCCGGTGGTCGGAGACCCAGTACTTC.

Only a few counts were recorded for this clone. The V call is TRBV7-2, the J call TRBJ2-3, with D maybe TRBD2 (7 bases). CDR1 and CDR2 (germline): SGHTA, FQGNSA. The CDR3 extends over 17 amino acids. V lost 2 bases to trimming and J lost 4 bases, with 19 bases between them. The CDR3 region has the DNA TGTGCCAGCAGCTTAATGCGGACGACGGGGGGCCCAGATACGCAGTATTTT. Its protein product is CASSLMRTTGGPDTQYF.

The chain links TRBV20-1 to TRBJ2-1; a weak D match, TRBD1 (5 bases). The CDR3 runs to 11 residues. Deletions cut 8 bases from V and 12 bases from J, with 17 bases between. Germline CDR1 reads DFQATT; CDR2 reads SNEGSKA (reference sequence). CDR3 nucleotides: TGCAGTCCCCAAGGGGCAGCTGGGCAGTTCTTC. This codes for CSPQGAAGQFF.

This clone has just a few counts. This chain links TRBV29-1 with TRBJ2-5; 10 nucleotides line up with TRBD1. Unmatched junction bases numbered 18, after V lost 3 bases and J lost 5 bases. The length of the CDR3 is 18 residues. The V gene's germline CDR1 is SQVTM and CDR2 ANQGSEA. Here the CDR3 reads CSVDLGVVGQGIWETQYF. In nucleotides, the CDR3 is TGCAGCGTTGATTTGGGAGTGGTGGGACAGGGGATTTGGGAGACCCAGTACTTC.

In this sample, this clone turned up a few times. V gene TRBV6-5 combines with J gene TRBJ2-7; D unresolved. This CDR3 has 15 amino acids. CDR1 is MNHEY and CDR2 is SVGAGI in the germline V gene. V was pared by 2 bases and J by 1 base, with 12 bases between. The CDR3: CASSYGDTVSYEQYF. CDR3 coding DNA: TGTGCCAGCAGTTACGGCGACACGGTATCCTACGAGCAGTACTTC.

V and J are TRBV19 and TRBJ2-5, with 11 bases fitting TRBD2. CDR1 is LNHDA, CDR2 SQIVND, per germline (reference sequence). There are 15 residues in the CDR3. With V trimmed by 7 bases and J by 3 bases, 7 bases remained unmatched. CDR3 loop: CASNVAGGPEETQYF. CDR3 coding DNA: TGTGCCAGTAATGTAGCGGGAGGGCCAGAAGAGACCCAGTACTTC. The full variable domain, completed using reference TRBV19 and TRBJ2-5, is DGGITQSPKYLFRKEGQNVTLSCEQNLNHDAMYWYRQDPGQGLRLIYYSQIVNDFQKGDIAEGYSVSREKKESFPLTVTSAQKNPTAFYLCASNVAGGPEETQYFGPGTRLLVL.

V is TRBV4-1 and J is TRBJ1-1, with D uncertain. The CDR3 has 14 amino acids. CDR1 and CDR2 from the germline V gene are MGHRA and YSYEKL. Trimming left V 5 bases short and J 3 bases short, with 13 bases between. The CDR3 sequence: CASSFALRDTEAFF. DNA of the CDR3: TGCGCCAGCAGCTTCGCGCTCCGGGACACTGAAGCTTTCTTT.

The rearrangement joins TRBV7-2 to TRBJ2-7, with D possibly matching TRBD1 (6 bases). Per the germline V gene, CDR1 is SGHTA and CDR2 is FQGNSA. This CDR3 has 16 residues. The V gene lost 3 bases and the J gene lost 5 bases, with 20 bases spanning the gap. Here the CDR3 reads CASSFGNGQGKNEQYF. For the CDR3, the DNA is TGTGCCAGCAGCTTCGGGAACGGCCAGGGGAAGAACGAGCAGTACTTC.

The rearrangement uses TRBV9 and TRBJ2-3, with D possibly matching TRBD1 (6 bases). V gave up 4 bases and J gave up 5 bases, with 20 bases separating them. The V gene's germline CDR1 is SGDLS and CDR2 YYNGEE. The length of the CDR3 is 16 residues. The CDR3 nucleotides are TGTGCCAGCAGCTCCCGGGAAGGGGGATATGGAGATACGCAGTATTTT. It codes for CASSSREGGYGDTQYF.

The chain carries TRBV19 and TRBJ2-1, with 15 bases matching TRBD2. CDR3 size: 17 residues. The germline V gene has CDR1 LNHDA and CDR2 SQIVND (reference sequence). The ends lost 3 bases at V and 4 bases at J; junction bases unmatched: 4. The CDR3 region is CASSIPGLAGGYNEQFF. The DNA of the CDR3 is TGTGCCAGTAGTATCCCCGGACTAGCGGGAGGGTACAATGAGCAGTTCTTC. The whole variable domain, filled in from reference TRBV19 and TRBJ2-1, reads DGGITQSPKYLFRKEGQNVTLSCEQNLNHDAMYWYRQDPGQGLRLIYYSQIVNDFQKGDIAEGYSVSREKKESFPLTVTSAQKNPTAFYLCASSIPGLAGGYNEQFFGPGTRLTVL.

The chain uses TRBV15 and TRBJ2-1, with D possibly matching TRBD2 (6 bases). CDR1 is LNHNV, CDR2 YYDKDF, per germline (reference sequence). Between the trimmed V and J ends, which lost 3 bases and 3 bases, there was a span of 12 bases. The CDR3 covers 15 residues. The CDR3: CATSSETGLYNEQFF. CDR3 sequence (DNA): TGTGCCACCAGCAGTGAGACGGGACTCTACAATGAGCAGTTCTTC. The full variable domain, with the rest looked up from reference TRBV15 and TRBJ2-1, is DAMVIQNPRYQVTQFGKPVTLSCSQTLNHNVMYWYQQKSSQAPKLLFHYYDKDFNNEADTPDNFQSRRPNTSFCFLDIRSPGLGDTAMYLCATSSETGLYNEQFFGPGTRLTVL.

This clone was detected a few times. The chain has TRBV5-1 and TRBJ2-2; TRBD1 aligns across 9 bases. After removal of 7 bases from V and 6 bases from J, the junction contained 4 bases not matched to a gene. CDR3 length equals 13 residues. Germline V gene lookup returns CDR1 SGHRS and CDR2 YFSETQ. The CDR3 DNA reads TGCGCCAGCCGGGACAGGGAATCCGGGGAGCTGTTTTTT. Protein product: CASRDRESGELFF. Complete variable domain (other parts from reference TRBV5-1 and TRBJ2-2): KAGVTQTPRYLIKTRGQQVTLSCSPISGHRSVSWYQQTPGQGLQFLFEYFSETQRNKGNFPGRFSGRQFSNSRSEMNVSTLELGDSALYLCASRDRESGELFFGEGSRLTVL.

The chain uses TRBV7-9 and TRBJ2-3; TRBD2 matches at 7 bases. Unmatched junction bases numbered 7, after V lost 1 base and J lost 0 bases. The CDR3 loop spans 17 amino acids. CDR1 is SEHNR and CDR2 is FQNEAQ in the germline V gene (reference sequence). This CDR3 reads CASSLGPSGASTDTQYF. CDR3 nucleotide sequence: TGTGCCAGCAGCTTAGGGCCTAGCGGAGCTAGCACAGATACGCAGTATTTT.

This clone was counted between two and nine times. The rearrangement joins TRBV7-9 to TRBJ1-6; D not resolved. The germline V gene encodes CDR1 SEHNR and CDR2 FQNEAQ (reference sequence). The ends were cut back, 2 bases at V and 10 bases at J, with 6 bases in the middle. The CDR3 runs 12 residues. CDR3 amino acids: CASSLRGSPLHF. Here the CDR3 DNA reads TGTGCCAGCAGCTTACGGGGATCACCCCTCCACTTT.

In its sample, this clone was seen once. This chain connects TRBV4-2 to TRBJ1-1; D remains unclear. V lost 5 bases to trimming and J lost 0 bases, with 13 bases between them. Looked up from germline, CDR1 is LGHNA and CDR2 is YNFKEQ. This CDR3 spans 15 amino acids. The CDR3 sequence is CASSARQPMNTEAFF. In nucleotides, the CDR3 is TGTGCCAGCAGCGCGCGGCAACCTATGAACACTGAAGCTTTCTTT.

This clone was counted a single time. This rearrangement joins TRBV5-4 to TRBJ2-5; 9 bases are shared with TRBD2. The CDR3 has 16 residues. Germline V gene lookup returns CDR1 SGHNT and CDR2 YYREEE (reference sequence). Germline trimming cut 4 bases from V and 2 bases from J; bases unmatched to any gene: 9. In nucleotides, the CDR3 is TGTGCCAGCAGCCCGTTGCGGGGGGGCACTCAAGAGACCCAGTACTTC. It yields the protein CASSPLRGGTQETQYF.

This clone appeared a few times. CDR3 residues: CASSLEDYGYTF. The CDR3 DNA is TGTGCCAGTAGTTTGGAGGACTATGGCTACACCTTC. V usage is TRBV19 and J usage is TRBJ1-2; D is unresolved. Germline V gives CDR1 LNHDA, CDR2 SQIVND (reference sequence). This CDR3 contains 12 residues. V was clipped by 5 bases and J by 3 bases, with 7 bases between them. Full variable domain (missing parts from reference TRBV19 and TRBJ1-2): DGGITQSPKYLFRKEGQNVTLSCEQNLNHDAMYWYRQDPGQGLRLIYYSQIVNDFQKGDIAEGYSVSREKKESFPLTVTSAQKNPTAFYLCASSLEDYGYTFGSGTRLTVV.

The V call is TRBV7-8, the J call TRBJ2-7, with no clear D. V dropped 1 base and J dropped 4 bases, with 2 bases sitting between them. CDR1 and CDR2 (germline): SGHVS, FQNEAQ. The CDR3 is 11 amino acids. The CDR3 spells CASSLVYEQYF. The CDR3 DNA follows: TGTGCCAGCAGCTTAGTATACGAGCAGTACTTC.

The table lists this clone with a few counts. This chain connects TRBV4-3 to TRBJ1-2; 7 bases map to TRBD1. The germline V gene has CDR1 LGHNA and CDR2 YSLEER. With V trimmed by 4 bases and J by 2 bases, 4 bases remained unmatched. The CDR3 consists of 14 residues. CDR3 sequence: CASSPGTANYGYTF. The CDR3 coding sequence is TGCGCCAGCAGCCCCGGGACAGCCAACTATGGCTACACCTTC.

This clone has just a few counts. V is TRBV4-2 and J is TRBJ2-7; 7 positions match TRBD2. The CDR3 sequence is 17 residues long. Germline V gene data show CDR1 as LGHNA and CDR2 as YNFKEQ. J gave up 0 bases and V 0 bases, and 8 bases lay outside the gene matches. CDR3 sequence: CASSQDWVRENSYEQYF. In DNA form, the CDR3 reads TGTGCCAGCAGCCAAGATTGGGTGCGGGAGAACTCCTACGAGCAGTACTTC.

Note on this clone: The same CDR3 can be traced to other DNA sequences in this sample. The chain joins TRBV5-1 to TRBJ2-3; D perhaps matches TRBD2 (5 bases). V was shortened by 4 bases and J by 0 bases, with 9 bases between the two germline ends. The CDR3 is 14 residues long. Germline V gene lookup returns CDR1 SGHRS and CDR2 YFSETQ. The CDR3 nucleotides are TGCGCCAGCAGCCTCGGACTTAGCACAGATACGCAGTATTTT. This encodes CASSLGLSTDTQYF.